The 20 T cell receptor beta chains below were found in one sample sequenced in a study of CD8 T cells in ankylosing spondylitis. From the 5' RACE reads, TCRdb called clonotypes with MiXCR, one entry per CDR3 protein. The profile shows fewer than 250,000 distinct CDR3 sequences, 8% to 11% of them singletons. Source material: blood, either unsorted or a sorted T cell fraction (not recorded which). The receptor source for this set is a male donor with ankylosing spondylitis or in good health (not recorded which).

The sample holds many counts of this clonotype. The rearrangement uses TRBV5-1 and TRBJ2-7; the D gene is possibly TRBD1 (6 bases). Germline V gene lookup returns CDR1 SGHRS and CDR2 YFSETQ. The length of the CDR3 is 18 residues. V lost 3 bases to trimming and J lost 2 bases, with 24 bases between them. The CDR3 reads CASSSQPPIDRRTYEQYF. CDR3 nucleotide sequence: TGCGCCAGCAGCTCTCAACCACCCATTGACAGGCGCACCTACGAGCAGTACTTC.

A few counts support this clonotype. The chain couples TRBV7-2 to TRBJ2-2; no reliable D call. The germline V and J ends were trimmed by 5 bases and 9 bases, with 16 bases remaining between them. From germline, CDR1 is SGHTA and CDR2 FQGNSA. This CDR3 region has 14 residues. The DNA for the CDR3 is TGTGCCAGCAGCACTGACCCGGGTCTCTGGGAGCTGTTTTTT. Residues: CASSTDPGLWELFF.

This clonotype was found a few times. CDR3 sequence reads: CASSIGQGAPEETQYF. The CDR3 nucleotides read TGTGCCAGCAGCATTGGACAGGGGGCCCCTGAAGAGACCCAGTACTTC. This chain joins TRBV5-6 and TRBJ2-5; 11 bases fit TRBD1. The CDR3 loop spans 16 amino acids. Germline values: CDR1 SGHDT, CDR2 YYEEEE. Unmatched junction bases numbered 8, after V lost 4 bases and J lost 3 bases.

This clonotype appeared a few times. The chain recombines TRBV5-1 with TRBJ1-4, with D unresolved. The CDR3 is 15 amino acids. V lost 1 base, J lost 3 bases, and 10 bases lay in between. Germline assignment: CDR1 SGHRS and CDR2 YFSETQ. In nucleotides, the CDR3 is TGCGCCAGCAGCTTGTCATCCCTATCTAATGAAAAACTGTTTTTT. It codes for CASSLSSLSNEKLFF.

The chain couples TRBV20-1 to TRBJ2-5, with TRBD2 matching 8 bases. The CDR3 is 14 amino acids. V lost 1 base, J lost 4 bases, and 5 bases stayed unmatched. CDR1 is DFQATT, CDR2 SNEGSKA, per germline (reference sequence). CDR3 coding DNA: TGCAGTGCTAGAGGAGGCAGCGGGGGAGAGACCCAGTACTTC. This gives the protein CSARGGSGGETQYF.

This clonotype appeared many times. V is TRBV7-2 and J is TRBJ2-1; D gene ambiguous. The CDR3 is made up of 16 amino acids. Between the trimmed V and J ends, which lost 1 base and 5 bases, there was a span of 15 bases. CDR1 and CDR2 from the germline V gene are SGHTA and FQGNSA. CDR3 residues: CASSLGGNLRNNEQFF. The CDR3 nucleotides read TGTGCCAGCAGCTTAGGAGGAAACTTACGCAACAATGAGCAGTTCTTC.

This clonotype came up a few times. The rearrangement joins TRBV5-6 to TRBJ2-1; D assignment may be TRBD1 or TRBD2 (5 bases each). The V end lost 4 bases, the J end lost 2 bases, and 16 bases lay between the germline ends. CDR3 length: 16 residues. The germline V gene has CDR1 SGHDT and CDR2 YYEEEE. The CDR3 region has the DNA TGTGCCAGCAGCCCAGATTCCTGGGGGACCTACAATGAGCAGTTCTTC. Its translation: CASSPDSWGTYNEQFF.

The V and J genes are TRBV11-3 and TRBJ2-1; TRBD1 or TRBD2 may be the D gene (5 bases each). The germline CDR1 and CDR2 sequences are SGHNT and YENEEA. The V end lost 1 base, the J end lost 5 bases, and 9 bases lay between the germline ends. CDR3 length: 14 amino acids. The CDR3 loop is CASSLGGIDNEQFF. The CDR3 DNA sequence: TGTGCCAGCAGCTTAGGGGGGATTGACAATGAGCAGTTCTTC.

This clonotype was observed many times. The chain combines TRBV7-8 with TRBJ1-3, with TRBD1 matching 10 bases. The CDR3 has 16 amino acids. J lost 4 bases, V lost 5 bases, and 8 bases had no gene match. CDR1 and CDR2 (germline): SGHVS, FQNEAQ. CDR3 nucleotides: TGTGCCAGCAGCCCTAGGTGGGACAGGGGAGGAAACACCATATATTTT. Translating gives CASSPRWDRGGNTIYF.

This clonotype came up a few times. The V and J genes are TRBV11-2 and TRBJ1-4; D might be TRBD1 (5 bases). The V end was cut by 1 base, the J end by 7 bases, with 16 bases between. The germline V gene has CDR1 SGHAT and CDR2 FQNNGV. This CDR3 has 16 residues. CDR3 sequence: CASSLVLGQGVEKLFF. CDR3 coding DNA: TGTGCCAGCAGCTTAGTTTTGGGCCAGGGCGTTGAAAAACTGTTTTTT.

In its sample, this clonotype was seen a few times. CDR3: CSARDWATSSYNEQFF. In DNA, the CDR3 is TGCAGTGCTAGAGATTGGGCGACCAGCTCCTACAATGAGCAGTTCTTC. The chain recombines TRBV20-1 with TRBJ2-1; no clear D gene. Trimming took off 0 bases at V and 0 bases at J, with 12 bases between the two ends. The length of the CDR3 is 16 residues. Germline values: CDR1 DFQATT, CDR2 SNEGSKA (reference sequence).

The table lists this clonotype with many counts. The chain combines TRBV6-1 with TRBJ2-2, with 7 bases matching TRBD2. CDR1 is MNHNS and CDR2 is SASEGT in the germline V gene. The V segment lost 10 bases and the J segment 2 bases; nucleotides outside the gene matches: 10. The CDR3 runs 15 residues. The CDR3 DNA reads TGTGCCACCAACCTAGGACTAGTTAACACCGGGGAGCTGTTTTTT. Translation: CATNLGLVNTGELFF.

This clonotype has a count of ten or more. This sequence joins TRBV20-1 and TRBJ1-2; D unclear. The V end was cut by 3 bases, the J end by 7 bases, with 9 bases between. Germline V gives CDR1 DFQATT, CDR2 SNEGSKA (reference sequence). The CDR3 totals 11 residues. The CDR3 region is CSARVGVGYTF. CDR3 coding DNA: TGCAGTGCTAGGGTGGGTGTTGGCTACACCTTC.

This clonotype came up many times. The V and J genes are TRBV7-3 and TRBJ2-2; 9 nucleotides line up with TRBD1. Per the germline V gene, CDR1 is SGHTA and CDR2 is FQGTGA. Trimming took 5 bases from V and 5 from J; bases not matched to a gene: 6. This CDR3 spans 15 amino acids. The CDR3: CASSLRQGGTGELFF. The CDR3 region has the DNA TGTGCCAGCAGCCTCAGACAGGGGGGGACCGGGGAGCTGTTTTTT.

This clonotype occurred many times. The V call is TRBV20-1, the J call TRBJ2-1; 15 bases are a match to TRBD2. J gave up 4 bases and V 5 bases, and 9 bases lay outside the gene matches. Germline CDR1 DFQATT, CDR2 SNEGSKA (reference sequence). The CDR3 runs to 17 residues. In DNA, the CDR3 is TGCAGTGCTCGTCGGACTAGCGGGGGGGATCGATACAATGAGCAGTTCTTC. Protein product: CSARRTSGGDRYNEQFF.

Many counts were recorded for this clonotype. CDR3 in DNA: TGTGCCAGCAGTTACCCTAGAAACGACAGGGGCAACTCCTACGAGCAGTACTTC. It specifies CASSYPRNDRGNSYEQYF. The rearrangement uses TRBV27 and TRBJ2-7; 8 nucleotides agree with TRBD1. Germline assignment: CDR1 MNHEY and CDR2 SMNVEV (reference sequence). With V trimmed by 4 bases and J by 0 bases, 14 bases remained unmatched. The CDR3 sequence is 18 residues long.

This clonotype was counted many times. V usage is TRBV5-1 and J usage is TRBJ2-3, with 8 bases lining up with TRBD2. The CDR3 has 16 residues. The germline V gene has CDR1 SGHRS and CDR2 YFSETQ. V trimming: 0 bases; J trimming: 2 bases; junction bases outside the gene matches: 5. The CDR3 DNA follows: TGCGCCAGCAGCTTGGAGGGGCGGGGGGACACAGATACGCAGTATTTT. Residues: CASSLEGRGDTDTQYF.

Ten or more counts support this clonotype. The gene calls are TRBV20-1 and TRBJ1-1; TRBD1 aligns across 8 bases. With V trimmed by 7 bases and J by 8 bases, 6 bases remained unmatched. This CDR3 has 11 amino acids. Germline assignment: CDR1 DFQATT and CDR2 SNEGSKA (reference sequence). CDR3 protein: CSGFRDREAFF. The CDR3, as DNA: TGCAGTGGTTTCCGGGACAGGGAAGCTTTCTTT.

This clonotype was observed at least ten times. The chain joins TRBV20-1 to TRBJ2-7; perhaps TRBD1 as D (5 bases). In germline, CDR1 is DFQATT, CDR2 SNEGSKA (reference sequence). V was trimmed by 0 bases and J by 3 bases, leaving 12 bases between them. CDR3 length: 14 residues. CDR3 region: CSARDLRESYEQYF. For the CDR3, the DNA is TGCAGTGCTAGAGATCTCAGGGAAAGCTACGAGCAGTACTTC.

A note on this clonotype: This may arise from a read error, as a much more abundant clone is one base away. The chain recombines TRBV5-1 with TRBJ2-1, with D uncertain. The length of the CDR3 is 14 residues. Trimming left V 0 bases short and J 3 bases short, with 7 bases between. Germline V lookup: CDR1 SGHRS, CDR2 YFSETQ. This CDR3 is CASSLAQSYNEQFF. CDR3 in DNA: TGCGCCAGCAGCTTGGCACAGAGCTACAATGAGCAGTTCTTC.